The rows below give T cell receptor beta chains drawn from one sample of a study of CD8 T cells in ankylosing spondylitis. MiXCR, run by TCRdb on the 5' RACE reads, gives a single entry per CDR3 protein. The data show under 170,000 distinct CDR3 sequences, around two fifths seen once. Sequenced input: synovial fluid, either unsorted or a sorted T cell fraction (not recorded which). The receptors come from a male donor with ankylosing spondylitis. The CDR3 runs from the conserved cysteine through the conserved F or W. The order of the fields is clone size, D gene, J gene, V gene, CDR3 length, CDR3 DNA, CDR3 protein. A D gene is named only where the DNA matches it firmly. A row's size may be missing; if present it is once, few, many or a size class.

NA | NA | TRBJ2-5 | TRBV12-3/TRBV12-4 | 14 | TGTGCCAGCAGTTTAACGGCAGGGGGGGAGACCCAGTACTTC | CASSLTAGGETQYF
few | NA | TRBJ2-7 | TRBV6-2/TRBV6-3 | 14 | TGTGCCAGCAGTTCGGGTAGCTCGCCCTACGAGCAGTACTTC | CASSSGSSPYEQYF
NA | NA | TRBJ2-2 | TRBV24-1 | 17 | TGTGCCACCAGTGCTTGGACGGAAGCTCCGAACACCGGGGAGCTGTTTTTT | CATSAWTEAPNTGELFF
NA | NA | TRBJ1-6 | TRBV11-2 | 14 | TGTGCCAGCAGCTTAGTGGGGACCCCCCTACCCCTCCACTTT | CASSLVGTPLPLHF
few | TRBD2 | TRBJ2-1 | TRBV5-1 | 14 | TGCGCCAGTACGGAGCGGGAGGGCCCCAATGAGCAGTTCTTC | CASTEREGPNEQFF
NA | NA | TRBJ1-1 | TRBV5-1 | 14 | TGCGCCAGCAGCGGTCGTGAAAGCGGGCCTGAAGCTTTCTTT | CASSGRESGPEAFF
few | NA | TRBJ2-1 | TRBV9 | 16 | TGTGCCAGCAGCGTAGCGGGGTCGCGGGTTAGGAATGAGCAGTTCTTC | CASSVAGSRVRNEQFF
NA | NA | TRBJ1-2 | TRBV7-9 | 14 | TGTGCCAGCAGCTTAACCCCGACAGTGGAGGGCTACACCTTC | CASSLTPTVEGYTF
NA | TRBD2 | TRBJ2-1 | TRBV10-3 | 17 | TGTGCCATCAGTGAGCCGGGCGGGGGACTAGCGGACAATGAGCAGTTCTTC | CAISEPGGGLADNEQFF
few | NA | TRBJ2-5 | TRBV5-8 | 14 | TGTGCCAGCAGCTCGGACGGTGGAGAAGAGACCCAGTACTTC | CASSSDGGEETQYF
NA | TRBD1 | TRBJ2-6 | TRBV28 | 18 | TGTGCCAGCAGCCCGGCAGGACAGGGGCAGGGAGGGGCCAACGTCCTGACTTTC | CASSPAGQGQGGANVLTF
NA | TRBD2 | TRBJ2-7 | TRBV10-3 | 18 | TGTGCCATCAGTAGCTTAGGGACTAGCGGGAGGAGCTCCTACGAGCAGTACTTC | CAISSLGTSGRSSYEQYF
NA | TRBD2 | TRBJ2-3 | TRBV14 | 15 | TGTGCCAGCAGCCAAGGTTTTGCGGGGGAAGATACGCAGTATTTT | CASSQGFAGEDTQYF
NA | NA | TRBJ1-4 | TRBV4-2 | 16 | TGTGCCAGCAGCCTCGGGACACTAGCAACTAATGAAAAACTGTTTTTT | CASSLGTLATNEKLFF